The text below deals with one T cell receptor beta chain. Its antigen is undetermined. Trimming took 1 base from V and 8 from J, leaving 15 bases between them. The CDR3 has 15 amino acids. Germline V gene lookup returns CDR1 SGHAT and CDR2 FQNNGV. The sample originates from a study of a mutant IDH1 vaccine in newly diagnosed glioma. Documented time point: week 47, end of study. Doses comprised 300 ug of mutant IDH1 20-mer peptide each, plus topical imiquimod. Method: immunoSEQ multiplex PCR; TCRdb's copy keeps in-frame clones and lacks some. The sample comprises tens of thousands of clones, about 81% of which are singletons, and roughly 5.6% rests with the top ten.

This rearrangement joins TRBV11-2 to TRBJ2-1; D gene ambiguous. Sequencing used PBMCs, obtained from a glioma patient whose treatment included an IDH1 peptide vaccine. The sequence derives from a man aged 40-50 years with glioma. CDR3 loop: CASSLVWGGNHEQFF. CDR3 DNA sequence: TGTGCCAGCAGCTTAGTGTGGGGTGGGAACCATGAGCAGTTCTTC.